This entry concerns a single T cell receptor beta chain. Its antigen remains unknown. The data were obtained in a study of cytomegalovirus exposure and HLA in healthy donors. Study details: Earlier findings included about 120 million unique TCR beta sequences obtained from 150 million to 200 million T cells.

The CDR3 is 13 amino acids. Looked up from germline, CDR1 is ENHRY and CDR2 is SYGVKD. Trimming pared 8 bases from V and 2 bases from J, leaving 12 bases between. Those who donated were healthy bone marrow donors. In the PCR, 60 Vbeta and 13 Jbeta primers were used. Clones were sequenced by immunoSEQ multiplex PCR, and TCRdb holds only the in-frame ones, with some missing. The sample has roughly 70,000 clones, roughly four fifths seen once. Study findings and constraints: Looking again later, the authors saw that most CMV-associated TCR beta chains seemed HLA-restricted.

This clonotype was sampled from a man in his 70s in good health and CMV-seronegative. This sequence joins TRBV10-3 and TRBJ2-5; TRBD1 might be the D (5 bases). Sample: PBMCs. The CDR3 reads CAIGVQGQETQYF. The CDR3 DNA sequence: TGTGCCATCGGGGTGCAGGGACAAGAGACCCAGTACTTC.